This T cell receptor (beta chain) is from a study of cytomegalovirus exposure and HLA in healthy donors. Study-wide results and limits: Presence/absence analyses assumed roughly uniform sequencing depth across donors, which may not hold. According to a later analysis, most TCR beta chains associated with CMV appeared HLA-restricted. Reportedly, a later analysis found an Asian-associated ancestry cluster had fewer N-insertions than the roughly 630-donor mean. Later analysis associated a missense DCLRE1C variant with TCR beta V- and J-gene trimming.

Worth noting for this clone: The antigen is unknown.

The PCR employed 60 Vbeta primers together with 13 Jbeta primers. TCRdb's copy holds only in-frame clones and misses some; the assay was immunoSEQ multiplex PCR. The table includes roughly 150,000 clones, 75% detected once. From germline, CDR1 is LNHDA and CDR2 SQIVND (reference sequence). This CDR3 is built from 14 residues. J lost 8 bases, V lost 9 bases, and 12 bases had no gene match. The gene calls are TRBV19 and TRBJ2-1, with 8 nucleotides matching TRBD1. The sequencing sample was made of PBMCs. This receptor was obtained from a man aged 25-45 years in good health and CMV-seronegative. The CDR3 region has the DNA TGTGCCAGCGCGGAGAACAGGGGGTTGGATGAGCAGTTCTTC. Its translation is CASAENRGLDEQFF.